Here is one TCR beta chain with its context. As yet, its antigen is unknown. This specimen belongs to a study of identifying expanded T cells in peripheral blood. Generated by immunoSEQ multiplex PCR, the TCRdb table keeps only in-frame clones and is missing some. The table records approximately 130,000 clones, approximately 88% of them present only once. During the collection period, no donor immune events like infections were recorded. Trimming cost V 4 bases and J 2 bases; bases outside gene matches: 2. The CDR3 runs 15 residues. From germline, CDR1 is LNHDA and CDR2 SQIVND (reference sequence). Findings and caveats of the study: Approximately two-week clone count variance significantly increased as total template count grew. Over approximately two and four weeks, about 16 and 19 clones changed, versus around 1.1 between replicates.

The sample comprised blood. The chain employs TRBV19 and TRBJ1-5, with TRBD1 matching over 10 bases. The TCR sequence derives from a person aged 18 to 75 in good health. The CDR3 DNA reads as TGTGCCAGTAGTACCGGGACAGGGGGCAATCAGCCCCAGCATTTT. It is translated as CASSTGTGGNQPQHF. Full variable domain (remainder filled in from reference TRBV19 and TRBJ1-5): DGGITQSPKYLFRKEGQNVTLSCEQNLNHDAMYWYRQDPGQGLRLIYYSQIVNDFQKGDIAEGYSVSREKKESFPLTVTSAQKNPTAFYLCASSTGTGGNQPQHFGDGTRLSIL.